Below, one T cell receptor beta chain is given with its context. Its antigen is still unknown. Here immunoSEQ multiplex PCR was the method, and the copy in TCRdb shows in-frame clones only, minus some. The table includes around 140,000 clones, 85% to 95% detected once. This CDR3 has 12 amino acids. Germline V lookup: CDR1 WSHSY, CDR2 SAAADI. V was trimmed by 2 bases and J by 5 bases, leaving 7 bases between them. The data are from a study of T cell responses to AZD1222 COVID-19 vaccine. As for the study in general: Analyses pooled second doses at about 4 or about 12 weeks.

General study results and limits: Donor demographics were predominantly white British with a female majority; clonal diversity may be underestimated.

The rearrangement joins TRBV10-2 to TRBJ2-7; D may be TRBD1 (5 bases). The source material was peripheral blood, sampled on day 0 of AZD1222 vaccination. This TCR was recovered from an adult in good health. Written as DNA, the CDR3 is TGCGCCAGCAGTGAGAGCAGGGACGAGCAGTACTTC. Residues: CASSESRDEQYF.